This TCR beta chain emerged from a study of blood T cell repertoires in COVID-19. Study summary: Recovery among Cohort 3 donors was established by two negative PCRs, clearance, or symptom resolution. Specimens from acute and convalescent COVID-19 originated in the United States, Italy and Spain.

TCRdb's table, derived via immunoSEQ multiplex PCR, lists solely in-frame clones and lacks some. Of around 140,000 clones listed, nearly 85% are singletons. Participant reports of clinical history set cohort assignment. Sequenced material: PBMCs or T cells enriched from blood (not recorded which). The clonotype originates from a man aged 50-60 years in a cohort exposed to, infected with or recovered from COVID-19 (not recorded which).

CDR3 region: CASSPFSGDNEQFF. CDR3 bases: TGTGCCAGCTCACCATTCTCGGGGGACAATGAGCAGTTCTTC. The gene calls are TRBV18 and TRBJ2-1; a weak D match, TRBD2 (6 bases). Germline V gene lookup returns CDR1 KGHSH and CDR2 LQKENI. The CDR3 has 14 residues. The V end was cut by 2 bases, the J end by 5 bases, with 10 bases between.